The present entry profiles one T cell receptor (beta chain) with its context. Germline V gene lookup returns CDR1 SGHTS and CDR2 YDEGEE. Trimming removed 5 bases from V and 2 bases from J; junction bases left unmatched: 4. The CDR3 contains 15 residues. This sample stems from a study of blood T cell repertoires in COVID-19. Study overall: Samples taken during acute and convalescent COVID-19 were collected in the United States, Italy and Spain. Nucleic acid was either cDNA or gDNA, and it came from T cells, B-cell-depleted T cells, or PBMCs.

Under the authors' procedure: Amplification with reference gene primers provided the estimates of nucleated cell counts. Here immunoSEQ multiplex PCR was the method, and the copy in TCRdb shows in-frame clones only, minus some. The V and J calls and clone size are taken from that table; D and trimming were inferred from the DNA. Among some 60,000 clones listed, approximately 91% were seen once. The genes are TRBV5-8 and TRBJ2-1, with TRBD1 matching over 10 bases. This TCR was recovered from a human donor in a cohort sampled during active COVID-19. What was sequenced was peripheral blood. CDR3 coding DNA: TGTGCCAGCAGTTACGGACAGGGGGCCTACAATGAGCAGTTCTTC. Amino acid sequence: CASSYGQGAYNEQFF.